This is a list of T cell receptor beta chains from one sample in a study of blood T cell repertoires in COVID-19. TCRdb's copy holds only in-frame clones and misses some; the assay was immunoSEQ multiplex PCR. The sample yields about 63,000 clones, around nine tenths seen once. The sample was peripheral blood. These receptors were taken from a woman aged 80 or over with acute or convalescent COVID-19. Both conserved end residues are part of each CDR3. Fields, in order: D gene, clone size, J gene, V gene, CDR3 protein, CDR3 DNA. A D gene is named only where the DNA matches it firmly. Not all rows give a size; the values are once, few, many and, for expanded clones, a class.

- - TRBJ2-3 TRBV6-5 CASSYLRGATNTQYF TGTGCCAGCAGTTATTTGCGGGGAGCCACAAATACGCAGTATTTT
- - TRBJ2-5 TRBV6-5 CAAGGRPVVWETQYF TGTGCCGCCGGGGGAAGGCCGGTAGTCTGGGAGACCCAGTACTTC
- once TRBJ1-6 TRBV28 CASSPNDRSSYNSPLHF TGTGCCAGCAGTCCCAACGACAGGAGCTCCTATAATTCACCCCTCCACTTT
TRBD1 - TRBJ1-6 TRBV2 CASSLTGTNSPLHF TGTGCCAGCAGTCTGACAGGGACAAATTCACCCCTCCACTTT
- - TRBJ2-7 TRBV12-3/TRBV12-4 CASSLGAGEGQYF TGTGCCAGCAGTTTAGGGGCAGGGGAAGGGCAGTACTTC
TRBD2 once TRBJ2-1 TRBV3-1/TRBV3-2 CASSQAPSGGTNEQFF TGTGCCAGCAGCCAAGCCCCTAGCGGGGGAACCAATGAGCAGTTCTTC
- once TRBJ2-6 TRBV4-1 CASTLAASSGANVLTF TGCGCCAGCACTCTGGCAGCGAGCTCTGGGGCCAACGTCCTGACTTTC
TRBD1 - TRBJ1-2 TRBV5-1 CASSLAGDRGDGYTF TGCGCCAGCAGCTTGGCCGGGGACAGGGGTGATGGCTACACCTTC
- - TRBJ1-1 TRBV30 CAWRADPNTEAFF TGTGCCTGGAGGGCGGATCCGAACACTGAAGCTTTCTTT
- - TRBJ1-4 TRBV6-5 CASSRQTGSNEKLFF TGTGCCAGCAGTAGGCAAACAGGTTCTAATGAAAAACTGTTTTTT
- - TRBJ1-6 TRBV5-1 CASSLFGNKGDSPLHF TGCGCCAGCAGCTTGTTCGGCAACAAAGGGGATTCACCCCTCCACTTT
- - TRBJ2-1 TRBV7-2 CASSLDPGADRQFF TGTGCCAGCAGCTTAGACCCCGGAGCAGATCGGCAGTTCTTC
TRBD1 - TRBJ1-1 TRBV19 CASRRTGDAMTEAFF TGTGCCAGTAGACGGACAGGGGATGCGATGACTGAAGCTTTCTTT
- - TRBJ2-7 TRBV24-1 CATSDLHTGEQYF TGTGCCACCAGTGATTTGCACACGGGGGAGCAGTACTTC
- few TRBJ1-1 TRBV27 CASSPPGSVTEAFF TGTGCCAGCAGTCCCCCTGGCAGCGTCACTGAAGCTTTCTTT
- - TRBJ2-7 TRBV28 CASSLKSRVWAGASYEQYF TGTGCCAGCAGTTTAAAGTCGAGGGTTTGGGCAGGGGCATCCTACGAGCAGTACTTC
TRBD1 - TRBJ1-5 TRBV30 CAWSPGDSPNQPQHF TGTGCCTGGAGTCCGGGGGACAGCCCAAATCAGCCCCAGCATTTT
- - TRBJ1-1 TRBV5-1 CASSGEGRKGTEAFF TGCGCCAGCAGCGGGGAGGGCCGGAAGGGCACTGAAGCTTTCTTT
TRBD1 - TRBJ2-1 TRBV4-1 CASSQFAIGQGVNEQFF TGCGCCAGCAGCCAATTCGCTATAGGACAGGGGGTCAATGAGCAGTTCTTC
TRBD1 few TRBJ1-1 TRBV27 CASRTEGAYTEAFF TGTGCCAGCCGCACGGAGGGGGCTTACACTGAAGCTTTCTTT
- few TRBJ1-2 TRBV28 CASNGRMNGYTF TGTGCCAGCAATGGGCGAATGAATGGCTACACCTTC
TRBD1 - TRBJ2-7 TRBV29-1 CSAVRTGVPYEQYF TGCAGCGCCGTCCGGACAGGGGTCCCCTACGAGCAGTACTTC
TRBD2 medium-sized TRBJ2-3 TRBV5-4 CASSSIAGPAHTDTQYF TGTGCCAGCAGCTCAATAGCGGGCCCGGCCCACACAGATACGCAGTATTTT